The 26 T cell receptor beta chains below all came from one sample that was sequenced in a study of T cell responses to AZD1222 COVID-19 vaccine. Assay: immunoSEQ multiplex PCR; the TCRdb copy retains only in-frame clones and omits some. There are over 85,000 clones in the sample; roughly 90% occur only once, and more than 7.5% lies in the top ten. The sequences come from peripheral blood, collected on day 0 of AZD1222 vaccination. These receptors came from an adult in good health.

This clone was found many times. V is TRBV6-1 and J is TRBJ2-3; D is undetermined. The CDR3 runs to 18 residues. Germline V gene lookup returns CDR1 MNHNS and CDR2 SASEGT. Trimming stripped 1 base from V and 5 bases from J, with 22 bases between. The CDR3 sequence: CASSEEHLRDLSLDTQYF. Written as DNA, the CDR3 is TGTGCCAGCAGTGAAGAGCACCTCCGCGACCTCTCACTAGATACGCAGTATTTT.

The V call is TRBV27, the J call TRBJ1-2; D call uncertain. V lost 8 bases and J 1 base, leaving 14 bases between the germline ends. Germline values: CDR1 MNHEY, CDR2 SMNVEV (reference sequence). There are 14 residues in the CDR3. In DNA form, the CDR3 reads TGTGCCAGCGGGCCCCCGTCCGATAACTATGGCTACACCTTC. Translated, it gives CASGPPSDNYGYTF.

The V call is TRBV5-1, the J call TRBJ2-2; D call uncertain. The CDR3 is made up of 13 amino acids. With 1 base removed from V and 7 bases from J, the gap between germline ends came to 8 bases. CDR1 SGHRS and CDR2 YFSETQ come from the germline V gene. The CDR3 DNA follows: TGCGCCAGCAGCTTGCTCTCGAACGGGGAGCTGTTTTTT. Translation gives CASSLLSNGELFF.

A few counts support this clone. The sample contains more than one DNA sequence encoding this CDR3. This chain connects TRBV30 to TRBJ2-7, with no clear D. V dropped 2 bases and J dropped 3 bases, with 5 bases sitting between them. CDR3 size: 11 residues. Germline V gene lookup returns CDR1 GTSNPN and CDR2 SVGIG (reference sequence). The CDR3 DNA follows: TGTGCCTGGAGTAACAGCTACGAGCAGTACTTC. Its translation: CAWSNSYEQYF.

This clone was picked up one time. The chain combines TRBV6-5 with TRBJ1-2; 7 nucleotides align to TRBD1. V shed 2 bases and J 4 bases; nucleotides not matched to a gene: 10. The CDR3 spans 16 residues. The germline V gene encodes CDR1 MNHEY and CDR2 SVGAGI. The CDR3 sequence is CASSYGNLQGVYGYTF. The CDR3 nucleotides are TGTGCCAGCAGTTACGGGAACCTTCAGGGGGTCTATGGCTACACCTTC.

CDR3 sequence reads: CASSYDGGGGRQPQHF. CDR3 in DNA: TGTGCCAGCAGTTACGATGGTGGTGGAGGGCGGCAGCCCCAGCATTTT. The V and J genes are TRBV6-6 and TRBJ1-5; D gene unclear. Per germline, CDR1 MNHNY and CDR2 SVGAGI (reference sequence). This CDR3 spans 16 amino acids. V was trimmed by 2 bases and J by 7 bases, leaving 18 bases between them.

This clone qualifies as medium-sized. A read error may produce the germline difference seen at one junction end. The chain uses TRBV7-9 and TRBJ2-7, with 8 bases fitting TRBD1. The CDR3 contains 14 residues. Germline V CDR1 and CDR2: SEHNR, FQNEAQ (reference sequence). CDR3 in amino acids: CASTLTTGVGEQYF. CDR3 nucleotide sequence: TGTGCCAGCACCTTAACGACAGGGGTAGGCGAGCAGTACTTC.

The chain is built from TRBV24-1 and TRBJ2-1; 8 bases map to TRBD2. J was trimmed by 5 bases and V by 5 bases; bases with no gene match: 4. Germline CDR1 and CDR2: KGHDR and SFDVKD. The CDR3 totals 14 residues. The CDR3 loop is CATSGTGGDNEQFF. The CDR3 region has the DNA TGTGCCACCAGTGGAACGGGGGGGGACAATGAGCAGTTCTTC.

This chain links TRBV27 with TRBJ2-1, with TRBD1 matching over 7 bases. After removal of 8 bases from V and 10 bases from J, the junction contained 11 bases not matched to a gene. The CDR3 covers 13 residues. Germline CDR1 is MNHEY and CDR2 is SMNVEV (reference sequence). CDR3 in DNA: TGTGCCAGCGGACGGACAGGAAACAGAGAGCAGTTCTTC. Protein sequence: CASGRTGNREQFF.

The V and J genes are TRBV6-2 or TRBV6-3 and TRBJ2-1; 8 nucleotides agree with TRBD2. V trimming: 0 bases; J trimming: 4 bases; junction bases outside the gene matches: 8. The CDR3 runs to 17 residues. Germline CDR1 MNHEY, CDR2 SVGEGT. CDR3 sequence: CASSYSPVAGLYNEQFF. The DNA for the CDR3 is TGTGCCAGCAGTTACTCCCCCGTAGCGGGGCTTTACAATGAGCAGTTCTTC.

This rearrangement joins TRBV5-1 to TRBJ1-4, with TRBD1 as a possible D gene (5 bases). The CDR3 totals 18 residues. Germline assignment: CDR1 SGHRS and CDR2 YFSETQ. The V end was cut by 0 bases, the J end by 0 bases, with 15 bases between. The CDR3 is CASSLGGGAAATNEKLFF. CDR3 DNA: TGCGCCAGCAGCTTGGGGGGAGGGGCAGCAGCAACTAATGAAAAACTGTTTTTT. The full variable domain, with the rest looked up from reference TRBV5-1 and TRBJ1-4, is KAGVTQTPRYLIKTRGQQVTLSCSPISGHRSVSWYQQTPGQGLQFLFEYFSETQRNKGNFPGRFSGRQFSNSRSEMNVSTLELGDSALYLCASSLGGGAAATNEKLFFGSGTQLSVL.

The chain is built from TRBV19 and TRBJ1-5; D remains unclear. The CDR3 consists of 15 residues. V lost 4 bases and J lost 0, with 10 bases in between. Germline values: CDR1 LNHDA, CDR2 SQIVND (reference sequence). The CDR3: CASSTQAYSNQPQHF. The CDR3 DNA is TGTGCCAGTAGTACCCAGGCTTATAGCAATCAGCCCCAGCATTTT.

This clone has a single count. The rearrangement joins TRBV7-2 to TRBJ1-1; D not certain. V shed 10 bases and J shed 0 bases, with 9 bases lying between them. The CDR3 sequence is 12 residues long. Germline loops: CDR1 SGHTA, CDR2 FQGNSA. The CDR3 coding sequence is TGTGCCATCCCAGGATTGAACACTGAAGCTTTCTTT. Protein: CAIPGLNTEAFF.

This sequence joins TRBV18 and TRBJ2-5; D unresolved. This CDR3 has 13 residues. The V end was cut by 3 bases, the J end by 0 bases, with 5 bases between. CDR1 KGHSH and CDR2 LQKENI come from the germline V gene. This CDR3 reads CASSPDYQETQYF. The CDR3 DNA is TGTGCCAGCTCACCGGATTACCAAGAGACCCAGTACTTC.

This rearrangement joins TRBV27 to TRBJ2-1; no reliable D call. CDR3 length: 15 amino acids. Germline assignment: CDR1 MNHEY and CDR2 SMNVEV (reference sequence). Trimming left V 6 bases short and J 0 bases short, with 12 bases between. The chain's CDR3 is CASRGGPSSYNEQFF. For the CDR3, the DNA is TGTGCCAGCAGGGGTGGGCCAAGCTCCTACAATGAGCAGTTCTTC.

The chain is built from TRBV5-1 and TRBJ2-2; 10 positions agree with TRBD2. Germline V gene sequence: CDR1 SGHRS, CDR2 YFSETQ. Trimming at V came to 7 bases and at J to 2 bases, leaving 8 bases not matched to a gene. This CDR3 is built from 16 residues. The CDR3: CASYTLAGRNTGELFF. The CDR3 DNA follows: TGCGCCAGCTACACACTAGCGGGGAGAAACACCGGGGAGCTGTTTTTT.

The genes are TRBV7-8 and TRBJ1-2, with D uncertain. Germline values: CDR1 SGHVS, CDR2 FQNEAQ. CDR3 size: 13 residues. Trimming cost V 0 bases and J 7 bases, with 9 bases left between them. This CDR3 is CASSLAHVGGYTF. The CDR3 DNA reads as TGTGCCAGCAGCTTAGCGCATGTGGGTGGCTACACCTTC.

This chain uses TRBV4-1 with TRBJ1-5; D call uncertain. Trimming removed 1 base at V and 1 base at J, with 5 bases between. The length of the CDR3 is 14 residues. CDR1 is MGHRA and CDR2 is YSYEKL in the germline V gene. This CDR3 is CASSQGVSNQPQHF. In nucleotides, the CDR3 is TGCGCCAGCAGCCAAGGGGTGAGCAATCAGCCCCAGCATTTT.

V usage is TRBV24-1 and J usage is TRBJ2-5; 9 positions agree with TRBD1. CDR1 and CDR2 (germline): KGHDR, SFDVKD. The CDR3 consists of 15 residues. V was clipped by 3 bases and J by 4 bases; unmatched bases: 5. DNA for the CDR3: TGTGCCACCAGTGATATGGACAGGGGTGGAGAGACCCAGTACTTC. Protein sequence: CATSDMDRGGETQYF.

The chain has TRBV29-1 and TRBJ1-2, with D unresolved. CDR3 size: 13 residues. Trimming took 6 bases from V and 0 from J, leaving 11 bases between them. Germline V gives CDR1 SQVTM, CDR2 ANQGSEA. In DNA form, the CDR3 reads TGCAGCGTGAATGGCGGAGCTAACTATGGCTACACCTTC. The encoded protein is CSVNGGANYGYTF.

V is TRBV5-1 and J is TRBJ2-3; D uncertain. The CDR3 is made up of 12 amino acids. The germline V and J ends were trimmed by 4 bases and 5 bases, with 8 bases remaining between them. CDR1 and CDR2 (germline): SGHRS, YFSETQ. The CDR3: CASSPRGDTQYF. Here the CDR3 DNA reads TGCGCCAGCAGCCCTCGCGGAGATACGCAGTATTTT. Full variable domain (remainder filled in from reference TRBV5-1 and TRBJ2-3): KAGVTQTPRYLIKTRGQQVTLSCSPISGHRSVSWYQQTPGQGLQFLFEYFSETQRNKGNFPGRFSGRQFSNSRSEMNVSTLELGDSALYLCASSPRGDTQYFGPGTRLTVL.

This chain links TRBV29-1 with TRBJ1-2; TRBD1 might be the D (5 bases). Looked up from germline, CDR1 is SQVTM and CDR2 is ANQGSEA. V was trimmed by 0 bases and J by 4 bases, leaving 9 bases between them. The CDR3 runs 13 residues. CDR3 in DNA: TGCAGCGTTGAAGACTACAGGATCTATGGCTACACCTTC. This codes for CSVEDYRIYGYTF.

This rearrangement joins TRBV18 to TRBJ1-1; 10 bases are a match to TRBD1. CDR1 and CDR2 (germline): KGHSH, LQKENI. The length of the CDR3 is 15 residues. The V segment lost 6 bases and the J segment 11 bases; nucleotides outside the gene matches: 15. CDR3 bases: TGTGCCAGCTCCCCCCTCCCTGGACAGGGGGTTGATGCTTTCTTT. Its protein product is CASSPLPGQGVDAFF.

V is TRBV3-1 (or the pseudogene TRBV3-2) and J is TRBJ2-2, with 8 bases matching TRBD1. CDR1 and CDR2 from the germline V gene are LGHDT and YNNKEL (reference sequence). V trimming: 4 bases; J trimming: 5 bases; junction bases outside the gene matches: 6. This CDR3 has 15 residues. The CDR3 protein is CASSRATGVTGELFF. DNA of the CDR3: TGTGCCAGCAGCCGAGCGACAGGGGTTACCGGGGAGCTGTTTTTT.

This clone was seen a handful of times. The chain couples TRBV4-3 to TRBJ2-3; D is possibly TRBD2 (6 bases). V lost 3 bases to trimming and J lost 1 base, with 11 bases between them. Per the germline V gene, CDR1 is LGHNA and CDR2 is YSLEER. This CDR3 region has 15 residues. Here the CDR3 reads CASSQGGERTDTQYF. As DNA, the CDR3 is TGCGCCAGCAGCCAGGGCGGGGAACGCACAGATACGCAGTATTTT.

This clone occurred once. This sequence joins TRBV24-1 and TRBJ1-1; possibly TRBD1 for D (5 bases). CDR1 KGHDR and CDR2 SFDVKD come from the germline V gene. CDR3 length: 14 residues. Between the trimmed V and J ends, which lost 4 bases and 3 bases, there was a span of 11 bases. This CDR3 reads CATSDSGTYTEAFF. CDR3 in DNA: TGTGCCACCAGTGACTCCGGGACCTACACTGAAGCTTTCTTT.